Following are 17 T cell receptor beta chains from one sample sequenced in a study of technical replicates of blood from a handful of donors. Sequencing used immunoSEQ multiplex PCR; TCRdb keeps in-frame clones, though not all of them. This table has tens of thousands of clones, approximately 90% appearing once. Material for sequencing was PBMCs. The receptors stem from a human donor in good health. Some clones in this sample may be carry-over from other donors' samples.

The chain employs TRBV18 and TRBJ2-2; D might be TRBD2 (7 bases). Germline lookup yields CDR1 KGHSH and CDR2 LQKENI. The CDR3 has 17 residues. The V gene lost 1 base and the J gene lost 6 bases, with 18 bases spanning the gap. The CDR3 spells CASSPQRGASSPGELFF. The DNA of the CDR3 is TGTGCCAGCTCACCACAACGGGGGGCCTCCTCCCCCGGGGAGCTGTTTTTT. Drawing the rest from reference TRBV18 and TRBJ2-2, the complete variable domain is NAGVMQNPRHLVRRRGQEARLRCSPMKGHSHVYWYRQLPEEGLKFMVYLQKENIIDESGMPKERFSAEFPKEGPSILRIQQVVRGDSAAYFCASSPQRGASSPGELFFGEGSRLTVL.

The chain links TRBV7-2 to TRBJ1-5; D gene uncertain. With 3 bases removed from V and 2 bases from J, the gap between germline ends came to 5 bases. The CDR3 has 13 residues. The germline CDR1 and CDR2 sequences are SGHTA and FQGNSA. This chain's CDR3 is CASSLYGNQPQHF. The DNA for the CDR3 is TGTGCCAGCAGCTTGTATGGCAATCAGCCCCAGCATTTT.

This rearrangement joins TRBV19 to TRBJ1-1, with 9 bases that match TRBD1. The CDR3 sequence is 14 residues long. Germline values: CDR1 LNHDA, CDR2 SQIVND (reference sequence). Trimming at V came to 5 bases and at J to 11 bases, leaving 12 bases not matched to a gene. The CDR3 loop reads CASSYSDRGVEAFF. The CDR3 DNA reads as TGTGCCAGTAGTTATTCCGACAGGGGGGTTGAGGCTTTCTTT.

This clone was detected only once. The rearrangement links TRBV29-1 to TRBJ1-1, with a possible D match to TRBD1 (6 bases). This CDR3 is built from 13 residues. The V and J ends lost 7 bases and 2 bases respectively, with 14 bases between them. Germline CDR1 SQVTM, CDR2 ANQGSEA. Written as DNA, the CDR3 is TGCAGCGGTGGGGCAGGGGTCAACACTGAAGCTTTCTTT. Its protein is CSGGAGVNTEAFF.

The chain carries TRBV9 and TRBJ2-3, with D possibly matching TRBD2 (5 bases). Germline V CDR1 and CDR2: SGDLS, YYNGEE. The CDR3 contains 13 residues. V lost 4 bases and J 6 bases, leaving 12 bases between the germline ends. The chain's CDR3 is CASSQLASDTQYF. The CDR3, as DNA: TGTGCCAGCAGCCAGCTAGCCTCCGATACGCAGTATTTT.

V is TRBV4-3 and J is TRBJ1-3; 9 bases are a match to TRBD1. This CDR3 comprises 15 residues. Germline CDR1 reads LGHNA; CDR2 reads YSLEER. With V trimmed by 0 bases and J by 4 bases, 1 base remained unmatched. The CDR3 loop is CASSQDTGGGNTIYF. CDR3 nucleotides: TGCGCCAGCAGCCAAGATACAGGGGGCGGAAACACCATATATTTT.

The chain is built from TRBV5-1 and TRBJ1-6; D uncertain. Per germline, CDR1 SGHRS and CDR2 YFSETQ. The V end was cut by 0 bases, the J end by 8 bases, with 12 bases between. The CDR3 is 15 amino acids. CDR3 protein: CASSLAGSLYSPLHF. CDR3 DNA sequence: TGCGCCAGCAGCTTGGCCGGTAGCCTTTATTCACCCCTCCACTTT.

V usage is TRBV11-1 and J usage is TRBJ2-7; the D gene is possibly TRBD1 (6 bases). The ends were cut back, 5 bases at V and 4 bases at J, with 9 bases in the middle. Germline CDR1 reads SGHAT; CDR2 reads FQDESV (reference sequence). There are 12 residues in the CDR3. The CDR3 DNA reads TGTGCCAGCAGCCTAGACAGGTACGAGCAGTACTTC. As protein: CASSLDRYEQYF.

This clone came up a few times. V is TRBV5-8 and J is TRBJ1-6, with D uncertain. CDR1 is SGHTS, CDR2 YDEGEE, per germline. CDR3 length equals 13 residues. The V and J ends lost 5 bases and 7 bases respectively, with 10 bases between them. The CDR3 here is CASRRERNSPLHF. DNA of the CDR3: TGTGCCAGCAGGCGGGAAAGGAATTCACCCCTCCACTTT.

The chain couples TRBV5-6 to TRBJ2-2; 7 positions match TRBD1. CDR3 length: 14 residues. Germline values: CDR1 SGHDT, CDR2 YYEEEE. V dropped 1 base and J dropped 7; count of bases not matched to a gene: 4. CDR3 residues: CASSLTGVDGELFF. CDR3 sequence (DNA): TGTGCCAGCAGCTTGACAGGGGTGGACGGGGAGCTGTTTTTT.

The V call is TRBV4-3, the J call TRBJ2-2, with D tentatively TRBD1 (6 bases). The germline V gene has CDR1 LGHNA and CDR2 YSLEER. V lost 3 bases and J 6 bases, leaving 11 bases between the germline ends. This CDR3 is built from 14 residues. The CDR3 DNA is TGCGCCAGCAGCCAGCCCTACAGGGCCGGGGAGCTGTTTTTT. Translated: CASSQPYRAGELFF.

This sequence joins TRBV7-9 and TRBJ1-4; D gene unclear. V was cut by 1 base and J by 0 bases, with 6 bases left in between. This CDR3 contains 15 residues. Looked up from germline, CDR1 is SEHNR and CDR2 is FQNEAQ (reference sequence). CDR3 in amino acids: CASSLGEATNEKLFF. The CDR3 DNA reads TGTGCCAGCAGCTTAGGCGAGGCAACTAATGAAAAACTGTTTTTT. The variable domain in full, with the rest retrieved from reference TRBV7-9 and TRBJ1-4, is DTGVSQNPRHKITKRGQNVTFRCDPISEHNRLYWYRQTLGQGPEFLTYFQNEAQLEKSRLLSDRFSAERPKGSFSTLEIQRTEQGDSAMYLCASSLGEATNEKLFFGSGTQLSVL.

The gene calls are TRBV15 and TRBJ1-4; unclear D gene. Germline V lookup: CDR1 LNHNV, CDR2 YYDKDF (reference sequence). V was cut by 1 base and J by 4 bases, with 7 bases left in between. This CDR3 has 14 amino acids. In DNA form, the CDR3 reads TGTGCCACCAGCAGAGTCAGTCTTAATGAAAAACTGTTTTTT. It encodes CATSRVSLNEKLFF.

The rearrangement uses TRBV7-9 and TRBJ2-7; the D gene is possibly TRBD2 (5 bases). The ends were cut back, 5 bases at V and 5 bases at J, with 19 bases in the middle. Germline V gene sequence: CDR1 SEHNR, CDR2 FQNEAQ (reference sequence). The CDR3 is 15 residues long. The CDR3 DNA reads as TGTGCCAGCAGCCCACGAGGGTCCCAGGCTCACGAGCAGTACTTC. As protein: CASSPRGSQAHEQYF.

The chain recombines TRBV30 with TRBJ1-5, with D possibly being TRBD1 (6 bases). The CDR3 totals 15 residues. Per the germline V gene, CDR1 is GTSNPN and CDR2 is SVGIG (reference sequence). V was trimmed by 3 bases and J by 0 bases, leaving 12 bases between them. The CDR3 DNA sequence: TGTGCCTGGAGCCCAGGGGTCGATAGCAATCAGCCCCAGCATTTT. It encodes CAWSPGVDSNQPQHF.

The chain couples TRBV5-1 to TRBJ2-1, with TRBD2 matching over 8 bases. The CDR3 runs 15 residues. Germline V gene sequence: CDR1 SGHRS, CDR2 YFSETQ. V lost 4 bases to trimming and J lost 13 bases; unmatched junction nucleotides: 16. The CDR3, as DNA: TGCGCCAGCAGCCCCACGTCGGGGGGGGGCCTGATCCAGTTCTTC. It translates to CASSPTSGGGLIQFF.

For the CDR3, the DNA is TGTGCCAGCAGCTTGAGGTCTAGCGGGGGTGTATATACGCAGTATTTT. It specifies CASSLRSSGGVYTQYF. The V and J genes are TRBV5-4 and TRBJ2-3, with 10 bases aligning to TRBD2. This CDR3 region has 16 residues. CDR1 SGHNT and CDR2 YYREEE come from the germline V gene (reference sequence). The J segment lost 7 bases and the V segment lost 1 base, leaving 9 bases of the junction unmatched.